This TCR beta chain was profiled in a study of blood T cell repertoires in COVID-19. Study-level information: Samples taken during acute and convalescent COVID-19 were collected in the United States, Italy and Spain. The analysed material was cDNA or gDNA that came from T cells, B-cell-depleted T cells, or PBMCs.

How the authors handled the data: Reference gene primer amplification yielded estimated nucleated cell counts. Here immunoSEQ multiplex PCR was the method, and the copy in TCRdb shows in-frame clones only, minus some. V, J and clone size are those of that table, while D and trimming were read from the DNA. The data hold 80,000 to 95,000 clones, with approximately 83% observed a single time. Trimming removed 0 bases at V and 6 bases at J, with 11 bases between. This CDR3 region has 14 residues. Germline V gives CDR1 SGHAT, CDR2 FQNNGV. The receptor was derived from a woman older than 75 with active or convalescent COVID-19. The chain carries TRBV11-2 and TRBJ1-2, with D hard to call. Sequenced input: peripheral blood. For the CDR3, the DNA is TGTGCCAGCAGCTTAGACCGGTCCGAGCATGGCTACACCTTC. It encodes CASSLDRSEHGYTF.